Presented here are 15 T cell receptor beta chains from one specimen sequenced in a study of blood T cell repertoires in COVID-19. Clones were sequenced by immunoSEQ multiplex PCR, and TCRdb holds only the in-frame ones, with some missing. This table has under 50,000 clones, about 92% appearing once. The sample consisted of peripheral blood. These receptors all come from a man aged 70-80 years with active COVID-19.

The chain uses TRBV7-2 and TRBJ2-1, with 7 bases fitting TRBD1. Trimming took 1 base from V and 4 from J; bases not matched to a gene: 4. This CDR3 has 15 amino acids. The germline V gene has CDR1 SGHTA and CDR2 FQGNSA. CDR3 nucleotides: TGTGCCAGCAGCTTAGACAGGGGACAATACAATGAGCAGTTCTTC. Translating it yields CASSLDRGQYNEQFF. Full variable domain (remainder filled in from reference TRBV7-2 and TRBJ2-1): GAGVSQSPSNKVTEKGKDVELRCDPISGHTALYWYRQSLGQGLEFLIYFQGNSAPDKSGLPSDRFSAERTGGSVSTLTIQRTQQEDSAVYLCASSLDRGQYNEQFFGPGTRLTVL.

The sample holds one count of this clone. This chain connects TRBV19 to TRBJ2-7, with D perhaps matching TRBD1 (6 bases). Trimming cost V 0 bases and J 2 bases, with 17 bases left between them. Per germline, CDR1 LNHDA and CDR2 SQIVND (reference sequence). CDR3 size: 17 residues. The CDR3 DNA reads as TGTGCCAGTAGTATAGATCTCCCCGCGACAGGAACCTACGAGCAGTACTTC. Protein sequence: CASSIDLPATGTYEQYF.

The CDR3, as DNA: TGTGCCACCAGTGACCCGGGACAGGGGGTTTACGAGCAGTACTTC. This translates into CATSDPGQGVYEQYF. This chain links TRBV24-1 with TRBJ2-7; 11 bases fit TRBD1. The CDR3 contains 15 residues. With 4 bases clipped from V and 4 bases from J, the junction kept 5 bases outside the gene matches. Germline assignment: CDR1 KGHDR and CDR2 SFDVKD.

V gene TRBV3-1 (or the pseudogene TRBV3-2) combines with J gene TRBJ1-3; TRBD1 might be the D (6 bases). Trimming shortened V by 4 bases and J by 2 bases, and 12 bases separated the two germline ends. CDR3 length: 15 amino acids. Germline V gene data show CDR1 as LGHDT and CDR2 as YNNKEL (reference sequence). The DNA for the CDR3 is TGTGCCAGCAGCCTACAGGGTACAGCTGGAAACACCATATATTTT. This translates into CASSLQGTAGNTIYF.

The genes are TRBV5-1 and TRBJ2-7, with 7 bases lining up with TRBD2. Trimming took 0 bases from V and 4 from J; bases not matched to a gene: 13. Per germline, CDR1 SGHRS and CDR2 YFSETQ. The CDR3 contains 17 residues. The CDR3 reads CASSLVLVRGESYEQYF. CDR3 bases: TGCGCCAGCAGCTTGGTGCTAGTCCGGGGGGAGTCGTACGAGCAGTACTTC. Together with reference TRBV5-1 and TRBJ2-7, the CDR3 gives the full variable domain: KAGVTQTPRYLIKTRGQQVTLSCSPISGHRSVSWYQQTPGQGLQFLFEYFSETQRNKGNFPGRFSGRQFSNSRSEMNVSTLELGDSALYLCASSLVLVRGESYEQYFGPGTRLTVT.

The chain employs TRBV4-3 and TRBJ1-4; no clear D gene. V dropped 0 bases and J dropped 11 bases, with 7 bases sitting between them. This CDR3 comprises 12 residues. The V gene's germline CDR1 is LGHNA and CDR2 YSLEER. CDR3 region: CASSQDREKLFF. CDR3 sequence (DNA): TGCGCCAGCAGCCAAGATCGGGAGAAACTGTTTTTT.

This chain links TRBV5-1 with TRBJ2-1; 10 nucleotides agree with TRBD2. This CDR3 spans 15 amino acids. Unmatched junction bases numbered 6, after V lost 0 bases and J lost 9 bases. In germline, CDR1 is SGHRS, CDR2 YFSETQ. The CDR3 spells CASSLVVAGGGEQFF. CDR3 coding DNA: TGCGCCAGCAGCTTGGTTGTAGCGGGAGGTGGTGAGCAGTTCTTC.

The chain couples TRBV9 to TRBJ1-5; a weak D match, TRBD1 (6 bases). Germline V gene lookup returns CDR1 SGDLS and CDR2 YYNGEE. The germline V and J ends were trimmed by 4 bases and 6 bases, with 14 bases remaining between them. CDR3 length: 14 amino acids. CDR3 coding DNA: TGTGCCAGCAGCATCAGACAGGCCCCTCAGCCCCAGCATTTT. Translating gives CASSIRQAPQPQHF.

The CDR3 bases are TGTGCCAGCTCCCCGGCGCGGGAGAGAGCCGGGGAGCTGTTTTTT. Amino acid sequence: CASSPARERAGELFF. This chain links TRBV18 with TRBJ2-2; TRBD2 agrees at 7 bases. The J segment lost 6 bases and the V segment lost 6 bases, leaving 10 bases of the junction unmatched. Germline-derived CDR1 and CDR2 are KGHSH and LQKENI. The CDR3 sequence is 15 residues long.

The chain carries TRBV3-1 (or the pseudogene TRBV3-2) and TRBJ2-7, with D maybe TRBD1 (7 bases). Germline V gives CDR1 LGHDT, CDR2 YNNKEL (reference sequence). The CDR3 consists of 13 residues. Trimming took 5 bases from V and 5 from J, leaving 13 bases between them. The CDR3 DNA follows: TGTGCCAGCAGCTGGGCAGGGGGGCACGAGCAGTACTTC. Its translation is CASSWAGGHEQYF.

This chain uses TRBV27 with TRBJ2-5; 7 bases fit TRBD1. The trim removed 5 bases at V and 4 bases at J, leaving 10 bases unmatched. This CDR3 spans 15 amino acids. The germline gives CDR1 MNHEY, CDR2 SMNVEV (reference sequence). CDR3 sequence (DNA): TGTGCCAGCAGTCCGAGACAGGGTTCAGGAGAGACCCAGTACTTC. It yields the protein CASSPRQGSGETQYF.

J is TRBJ2-2 and V is TRBV5-6, with a possible D match to TRBD1 (6 bases). The V gene's germline CDR1 is SGHDT and CDR2 YYEEEE. This CDR3 contains 16 residues. Deletions cut 3 bases from V and 4 bases from J, with 16 bases between. The CDR3 spells CASSYKQGWGTGELFF. The CDR3 DNA is TGTGCCAGCAGCTACAAACAGGGCTGGGGCACCGGGGAGCTGTTTTTT.

This rearrangement joins TRBV7-5 to TRBJ2-4; the D call TRBD2 from the table was never checked on the DNA. TRBV7-5 is a known pseudogene. The CDR3 has 17 amino acids. The CDR3 sequence: CARSLLRIALAKNIQYF. The CDR3 nucleotides read TGTGCCAGAAGCTTATTGCGGATAGCACTGGCCAAAAACATTCAGTACTTC.

The chain links TRBV28 to TRBJ2-1; 8 nucleotides match TRBD2. The CDR3 runs 15 residues. In germline, CDR1 is MDHEN, CDR2 SYDVKM. With 7 bases clipped from V and 0 bases from J, the junction kept 5 bases outside the gene matches. The CDR3 nucleotides read TGTGCCAGCAACCGACTAGCGAGCTCCTACAATGAGCAGTTCTTC. Its protein product is CASNRLASSYNEQFF.

The genes are TRBV7-9 and TRBJ2-7, with 8 bases matching TRBD1. The V gene's germline CDR1 is SEHNR and CDR2 FQNEAQ (reference sequence). The CDR3 contains 16 residues. V shed 5 bases and J 1 base; nucleotides not matched to a gene: 10. The CDR3 protein is CASSRILGQGSYEQYF. The CDR3 region has the DNA TGTGCCAGCAGCCGCATTCTCGGACAGGGTTCCTACGAGCAGTACTTC.